The 22 T cell receptor beta chains reported below all come from one sample, sequenced in a study of T cells in pancreatic ductal adenocarcinoma. The selected patients with pancreatic ductal adenocarcinoma had surgery but no neoadjuvant therapy. Produced via immunoSEQ multiplex PCR; TCRdb's table is partial and in-frame only. The sample records around 16,000 clones, about 90% being singletons. The sequencing sample was made of PBMCs. These receptor sequences come from a human donor with pancreatic ductal adenocarcinoma.

The CDR3 coding sequence is TGCGCCAGCAGCTTGGGGGGACAGGGCTACGAGCAGTACTTC. Protein product: CASSLGGQGYEQYF. The chain combines TRBV5-1 with TRBJ2-7; 9 nucleotides agree with TRBD1. The J segment lost 3 bases and the V segment lost 0 bases, leaving 1 base of the junction unmatched. Germline V gives CDR1 SGHRS, CDR2 YFSETQ. This CDR3 contains 14 residues.

In nucleotides, the CDR3 is TGTGCCAGCAGCTACAGGGACAGGTTGAGCTATGGCTACACCTTC. Translating it yields CASSYRDRLSYGYTF. V is TRBV7-9 and J is TRBJ1-2; 8 bases are a match to TRBD1. This CDR3 has 15 residues. Germline V gene lookup returns CDR1 SEHNR and CDR2 FQNEAQ (reference sequence). The ends lost 4 bases at V and 4 bases at J; junction bases unmatched: 8. Supplemented by reference TRBV7-9 and TRBJ1-2, the full variable domain reads DTGVSQNPRHKITKRGQNVTFRCDPISEHNRLYWYRQTLGQGPEFLTYFQNEAQLEKSRLLSDRFSAERPKGSFSTLEIQRTEQGDSAMYLCASSYRDRLSYGYTFGSGTRLTVV.

The rearrangement uses TRBV29-1 and TRBJ1-2, with 7 bases identical to TRBD1. Germline values: CDR1 SQVTM, CDR2 ANQGSEA. With V trimmed by 3 bases and J by 0 bases, 7 bases remained unmatched. This CDR3 contains 15 residues. The CDR3 nucleotides are TGCAGCGTTGAGCAGGGGGGAGAAGCTAACTATGGCTACACCTTC. Translated, it gives CSVEQGGEANYGYTF.

This rearrangement joins TRBV18 to TRBJ1-2, with D uncertain. Looked up from germline, CDR1 is KGHSH and CDR2 is LQKENI. The length of the CDR3 is 17 residues. Trimming removed 0 bases from V and 2 bases from J, with 16 bases in between. The CDR3 loop reads CASSPPVRGRSNYGYTF. CDR3 DNA sequence: TGTGCCAGCTCACCACCGGTTAGAGGACGGTCGAACTATGGCTACACCTTC.

The chain recombines TRBV27 with TRBJ2-7; 9 nucleotides match TRBD1. This CDR3 has 15 amino acids. The V segment lost 3 bases and the J segment 0 bases; nucleotides outside the gene matches: 3. Germline CDR1 reads MNHEY; CDR2 reads SMNVEV (reference sequence). DNA of the CDR3: TGTGCCAGCAGTTTCGACAGGGGGAGCTCCTACGAGCAGTACTTC. Its protein product is CASSFDRGSSYEQYF.

V is TRBV7-9 and J is TRBJ2-2; 9 bases match TRBD1. The CDR3 sequence is 17 residues long. From germline, CDR1 is SEHNR and CDR2 FQNEAQ (reference sequence). J was trimmed by 3 bases and V by 5 bases; bases with no gene match: 10. The CDR3 protein is CASSPNRGRVDTGELFF. Here the CDR3 DNA reads TGTGCCAGCAGCCCGAACAGGGGGCGCGTTGACACCGGGGAGCTGTTTTTT.

The chain uses TRBV9 and TRBJ1-4; the match to TRBD1 covers 8 bases. This CDR3 region has 17 residues. V was clipped by 3 bases and J by 7 bases; unmatched bases: 14. CDR1 and CDR2 (germline): SGDLS, YYNGEE. CDR3 amino acids: CASSAKPQGARFEKLFF. The DNA of the CDR3 is TGTGCCAGCAGCGCAAAACCCCAGGGGGCGCGTTTTGAAAAACTGTTTTTT.

The genes are TRBV27 and TRBJ1-5; D is ambiguous. The length of the CDR3 is 13 residues. The germline CDR1 and CDR2 sequences are MNHEY and SMNVEV (reference sequence). Trimming shortened V by 3 bases and J by 3 bases, and 6 bases separated the two germline ends. The CDR3 sequence is CASSFKANQPQHF. The CDR3 DNA follows: TGTGCCAGCAGTTTTAAGGCCAATCAGCCCCAGCATTTT.

V is TRBV2 and J is TRBJ1-1, with 8 bases aligning to TRBD1. Germline lookup yields CDR1 SNHLY and CDR2 FYNNEI. This CDR3 contains 12 residues. V was pared by 5 bases and J by 4 bases, with 0 bases of the junction left unmatched. The CDR3 spells CASSTGGTEAFF. For the CDR3, the DNA is TGTGCCAGCAGTACAGGGGGCACTGAAGCTTTCTTT.

The rearrangement links TRBV14 to TRBJ1-1; D gene unclear. Per the germline V gene, CDR1 is SGHDN and CDR2 is FVKESK. This CDR3 comprises 14 residues. V shed 1 base and J shed 6 bases, with 12 bases lying between them. As DNA, the CDR3 is TGTGCCAGCAGCCAAGTTTATGGTGCAGCTGAAGCTTTCTTT. It specifies CASSQVYGAAEAFF.

The V gene is TRBV30, the J gene TRBJ1-1; D not resolved. The CDR3 is 14 residues long. Germline assignment: CDR1 GTSNPN and CDR2 SVGIG (reference sequence). Trimming stripped 0 bases from V and 1 base from J, with 9 bases between. CDR3 amino acids: CAWSVLSENTEAFF. The CDR3, as DNA: TGTGCCTGGAGTGTACTATCAGAGAACACTGAAGCTTTCTTT.

The chain is built from TRBV2 and TRBJ1-1; TRBD1 might be the D (6 bases). The CDR3 length is 14 residues. Trimming removed 7 bases from V and 1 base from J, with 13 bases in between. In germline, CDR1 is SNHLY, CDR2 FYNNEI. In DNA, the CDR3 is TGTGCCAGCACCCCCGGGGGCCCGAACACTGAAGCTTTCTTT. This encodes CASTPGGPNTEAFF.

This clone came up once. The rearrangement joins TRBV4-2 to TRBJ1-1; no definite D call. The CDR3 is 16 residues long. Germline V lookup: CDR1 LGHNA, CDR2 YNFKEQ. V was pared by 0 bases and J by 7 bases, with 18 bases between. CDR3 in DNA: TGTGCCAGCAGCCAAGAAGCGGGAGGGCTAAAGGTTGAAGCTTTCTTT. Translating gives CASSQEAGGLKVEAFF.

The genes are TRBV4-3 and TRBJ2-2, with TRBD2 matching over 11 bases. Germline V lookup: CDR1 LGHNA, CDR2 YSLEER. The CDR3 has 19 amino acids. V was pared by 0 bases and J by 6 bases, with 12 bases of the junction left unmatched. The CDR3 sequence is CASSQDKKRSGGAPGELFF. The CDR3 region has the DNA TGCGCCAGCAGCCAAGATAAGAAGCGTAGCGGGGGGGCCCCCGGGGAGCTGTTTTTT.

V usage is TRBV4-3 and J usage is TRBJ2-1, with 9 bases fitting TRBD2. This CDR3 comprises 17 residues. Germline V gene data show CDR1 as LGHNA and CDR2 as YSLEER. With V trimmed by 0 bases and J by 6 bases, 9 bases remained unmatched. In DNA, the CDR3 is TGCGCCAGCAGCCAAGATTGGGGGCGGGAGGGCCCCAATGAGCAGTTCTTC. It is translated as CASSQDWGREGPNEQFF.

The chain recombines TRBV7-9 with TRBJ2-7; D is unresolved. Germline V gives CDR1 SEHNR, CDR2 FQNEAQ (reference sequence). The ends were cut back, 1 base at V and 6 bases at J, with 10 bases in the middle. The CDR3 is 13 residues long. In nucleotides, the CDR3 is TGTGCCAGCAGCTTAGTCTCAGGTTCCGAGCAGTACTTC. Its translation is CASSLVSGSEQYF.

The V call is TRBV6-1, the J call TRBJ1-6, with 7 bases matching TRBD1. Germline CDR1 reads MNHNS; CDR2 reads SASEGT. There are 14 residues in the CDR3. Trimming cost V 2 bases and J 6 bases; bases outside gene matches: 1. CDR3 region: CASSENRGNSPLHF. In nucleotides, the CDR3 is TGTGCCAGCAGTGAAAACAGGGGTAATTCACCCCTCCACTTT.

The rearrangement joins TRBV19 to TRBJ1-2; 7 bases align to TRBD1. The germline gives CDR1 LNHDA, CDR2 SQIVND (reference sequence). The CDR3 length is 14 residues. V shed 6 bases, J shed 4 bases, and the junction held 8 bases outside the gene matches. The DNA of the CDR3 is TGTGCCAGTAGCCCAGGGGGTTTACCCTATGGCTACACCTTC. It encodes CASSPGGLPYGYTF.

This chain uses TRBV5-5 with TRBJ2-7; perhaps TRBD1 as D (6 bases). The length of the CDR3 is 14 residues. Trimming pared 2 bases from V and 0 bases from J, leaving 9 bases between. Germline lookup yields CDR1 SGHKS and CDR2 YYEKEE (reference sequence). The CDR3 DNA is TGTGCCAGCAGCTTTGCGGACAGCTCCTACGAGCAGTACTTC. This encodes CASSFADSSYEQYF.

The J gene is TRBJ2-7, the V gene TRBV15; 11 nucleotides align to TRBD1. Losses at the gene ends were 3 bases for V and 4 bases for J; bases not matched to a gene: 8. The CDR3 is made up of 16 amino acids. The germline CDR1 and CDR2 sequences are LNHNV and YYDKDF (reference sequence). CDR3 sequence reads: CATSRDVRDRGYEQYF. In DNA form, the CDR3 reads TGTGCCACCAGCAGGGATGTCAGGGACAGGGGGTACGAGCAGTACTTC.

This clone is a singleton in its sample. The chain employs TRBV25-1 and TRBJ1-3, with D possibly matching TRBD1 (6 bases). Germline CDR1 and CDR2: MGHDK and SYGVNS. This CDR3 spans 16 amino acids. V lost 6 bases and J 4 bases, leaving 19 bases between the germline ends. This CDR3 reads CASRSRDTRSGNTIYF. In nucleotides, the CDR3 is TGTGCCAGCAGGAGCCGGGACACCCGTTCAGGAAACACCATATATTTT.

CDR3 loop: CASSLASQSTDTQYF. Written as DNA, the CDR3 is TGTGCCAGCAGCTTGGCCAGTCAGTCCACAGATACGCAGTATTTT. V usage is TRBV5-4 and J usage is TRBJ2-3; D is ambiguous. Germline V gene lookup returns CDR1 SGHNT and CDR2 YYREEE (reference sequence). The CDR3 totals 15 residues. The V gene lost 0 bases and the J gene lost 2 bases, with 10 bases spanning the gap.